This T cell receptor (beta chain) comes out of a study of PD-L1 blockade in urothelial cancer. This clone was recorded a few times. Germline lookup yields CDR1 SNHLY and CDR2 FYNNEI. This CDR3 region has 14 residues. The V end lost 6 bases, the J end lost 2 bases, and 13 bases lay between the germline ends. The data were produced by immunoSEQ multiplex PCR, yet TCRdb's version contains in-frame clones alone and is incomplete. Counted here are fewer than 75,000 clones, 84% occurring once; the ten biggest clones make up 4% to 6%. This specimen was PBMCs, taken around atezolizumab (anti-PD-L1) treatment. This TCR came from a man between 65 and 85 years old with urothelial cancer. The chain joins TRBV2 to TRBJ2-5; D might be TRBD2 (6 bases). The CDR3 DNA is TGTGCCAGCAGCTTATGGGACTCTCAAGAGACCCAGTACTTC. It codes for CASSLWDSQETQYF.